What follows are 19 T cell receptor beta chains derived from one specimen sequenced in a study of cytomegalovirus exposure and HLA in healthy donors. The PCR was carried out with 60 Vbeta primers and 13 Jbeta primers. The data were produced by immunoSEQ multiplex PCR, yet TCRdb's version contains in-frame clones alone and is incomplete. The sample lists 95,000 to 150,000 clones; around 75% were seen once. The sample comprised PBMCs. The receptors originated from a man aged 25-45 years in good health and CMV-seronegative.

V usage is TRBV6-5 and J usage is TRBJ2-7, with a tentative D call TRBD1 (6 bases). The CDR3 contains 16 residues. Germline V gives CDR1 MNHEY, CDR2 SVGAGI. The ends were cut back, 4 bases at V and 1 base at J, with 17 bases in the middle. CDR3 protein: CASSLQGPPGSYEQYF. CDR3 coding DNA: TGTGCCAGCAGTTTACAGGGTCCGCCAGGGTCCTACGAGCAGTACTTC.

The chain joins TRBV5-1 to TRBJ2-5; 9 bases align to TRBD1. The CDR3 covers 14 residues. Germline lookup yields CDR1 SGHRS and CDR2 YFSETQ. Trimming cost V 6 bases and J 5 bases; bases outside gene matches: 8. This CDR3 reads CASTNTGGAETQYF. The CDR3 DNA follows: TGCGCCAGCACGAATACAGGGGGCGCGGAGACCCAGTACTTC.

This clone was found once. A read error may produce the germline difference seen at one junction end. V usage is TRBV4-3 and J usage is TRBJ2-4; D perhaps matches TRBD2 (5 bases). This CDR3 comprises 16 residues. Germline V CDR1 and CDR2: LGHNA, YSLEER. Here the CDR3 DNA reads TGCGCCAGCAGCCAAGGTAGGACTTTAGGCAAAAACAGTCAGTACTTC. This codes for CASSQGRTLGKNSQYF.

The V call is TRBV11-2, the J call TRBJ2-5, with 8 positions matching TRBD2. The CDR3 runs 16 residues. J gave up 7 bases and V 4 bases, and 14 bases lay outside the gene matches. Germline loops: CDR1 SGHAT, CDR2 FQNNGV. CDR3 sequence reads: CASSSPRLPRGGTQYF. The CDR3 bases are TGTGCCAGCAGCTCCCCTCGACTACCCCGGGGGGGGACCCAGTACTTC.

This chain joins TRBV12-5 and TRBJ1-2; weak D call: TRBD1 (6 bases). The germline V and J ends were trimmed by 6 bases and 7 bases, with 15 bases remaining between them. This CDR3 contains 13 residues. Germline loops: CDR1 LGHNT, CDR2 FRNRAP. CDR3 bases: TGTGCTAGTGGAAAGTCAGGGGCTGGTGGCTACACCTTC. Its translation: CASGKSGAGGYTF.

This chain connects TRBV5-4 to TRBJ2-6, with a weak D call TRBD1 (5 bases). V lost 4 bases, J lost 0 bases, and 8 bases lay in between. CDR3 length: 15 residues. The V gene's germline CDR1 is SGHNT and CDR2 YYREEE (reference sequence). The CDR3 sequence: CASSKTGSGANVLTF. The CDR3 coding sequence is TGTGCCAGCAGCAAAACAGGCTCTGGGGCCAACGTCCTGACTTTC.

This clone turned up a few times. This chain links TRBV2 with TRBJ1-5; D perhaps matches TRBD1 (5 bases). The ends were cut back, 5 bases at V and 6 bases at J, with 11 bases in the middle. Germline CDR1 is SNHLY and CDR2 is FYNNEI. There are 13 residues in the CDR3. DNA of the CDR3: TGTGCCAGCAGTTTGTTGGGGGGTCAGCCCCAGCATTTT. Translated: CASSLLGGQPQHF.

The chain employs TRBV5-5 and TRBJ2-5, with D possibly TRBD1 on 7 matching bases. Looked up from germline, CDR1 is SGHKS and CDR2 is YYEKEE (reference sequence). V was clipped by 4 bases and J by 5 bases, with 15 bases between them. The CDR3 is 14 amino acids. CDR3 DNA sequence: TGTGCCAGCAGCCGACAGGGAGGTGGCGAGACCCAGTACTTC. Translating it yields CASSRQGGGETQYF.

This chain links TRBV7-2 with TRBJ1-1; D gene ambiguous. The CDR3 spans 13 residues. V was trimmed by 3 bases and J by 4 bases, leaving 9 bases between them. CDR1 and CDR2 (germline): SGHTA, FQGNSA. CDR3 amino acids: CASSLNRGTEAFF. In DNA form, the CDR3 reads TGTGCCAGCAGCTTGAACCGGGGCACTGAAGCTTTCTTT.

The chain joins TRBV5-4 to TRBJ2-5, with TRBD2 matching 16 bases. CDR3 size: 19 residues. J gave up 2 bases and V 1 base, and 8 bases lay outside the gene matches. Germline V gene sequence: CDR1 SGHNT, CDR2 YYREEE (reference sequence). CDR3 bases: TGTGCCAGCAGCTTGCCCGGGACTAGCGGGGGGGCCGGGCAAGAGACCCAGTACTTC. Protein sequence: CASSLPGTSGGAGQETQYF.

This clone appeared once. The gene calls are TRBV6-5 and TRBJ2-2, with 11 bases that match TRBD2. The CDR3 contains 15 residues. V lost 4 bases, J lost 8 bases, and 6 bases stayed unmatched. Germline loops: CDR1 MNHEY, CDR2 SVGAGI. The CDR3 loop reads CASSLAGGAGGELFF. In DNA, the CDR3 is TGTGCCAGCAGTTTAGCGGGGGGGGCGGGAGGGGAGCTGTTTTTT.

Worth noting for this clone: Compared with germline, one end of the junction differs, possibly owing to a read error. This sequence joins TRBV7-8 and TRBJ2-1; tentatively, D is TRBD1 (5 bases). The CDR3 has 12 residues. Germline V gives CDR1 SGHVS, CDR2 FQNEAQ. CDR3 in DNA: TGTGCCAGCAGTTTAGTAGGGGATGAGCAGTTCTTC. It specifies CASSLVGDEQFF.

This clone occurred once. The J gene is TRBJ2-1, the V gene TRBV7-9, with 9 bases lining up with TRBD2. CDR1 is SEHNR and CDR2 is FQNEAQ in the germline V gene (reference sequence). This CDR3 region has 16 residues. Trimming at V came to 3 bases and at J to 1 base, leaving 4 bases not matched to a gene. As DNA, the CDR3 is TGTGCCAGCAGCTTCTTAGCGGGGGCGTCCTACAATGAGCAGTTCTTC. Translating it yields CASSFLAGASYNEQFF.

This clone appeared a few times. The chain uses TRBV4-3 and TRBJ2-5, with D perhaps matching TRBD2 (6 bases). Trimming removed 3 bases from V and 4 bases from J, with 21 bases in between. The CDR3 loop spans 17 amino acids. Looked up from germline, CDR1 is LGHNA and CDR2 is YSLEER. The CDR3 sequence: CASSHKRAGRGRETQYF. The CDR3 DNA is TGCGCCAGCAGCCACAAAAGGGCGGGGAGAGGACGAGAGACCCAGTACTTC.

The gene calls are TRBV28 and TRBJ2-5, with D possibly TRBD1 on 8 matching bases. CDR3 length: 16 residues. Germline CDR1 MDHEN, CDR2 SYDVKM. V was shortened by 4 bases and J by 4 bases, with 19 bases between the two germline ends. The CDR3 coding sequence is TGTGCCAGCAGTTCCGGACAGGGATGGGAGGGAGAGACCCAGTACTTC. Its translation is CASSSGQGWEGETQYF.

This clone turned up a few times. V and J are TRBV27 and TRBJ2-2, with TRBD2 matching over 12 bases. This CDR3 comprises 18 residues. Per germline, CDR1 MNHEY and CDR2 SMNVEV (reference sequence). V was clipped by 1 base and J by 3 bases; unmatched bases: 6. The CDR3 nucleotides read TGTGCCAGCAGTTTATGGGCTAGCGGGGGGGCAGACACCGGGGAGCTGTTTTTT. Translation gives CASSLWASGGADTGELFF.

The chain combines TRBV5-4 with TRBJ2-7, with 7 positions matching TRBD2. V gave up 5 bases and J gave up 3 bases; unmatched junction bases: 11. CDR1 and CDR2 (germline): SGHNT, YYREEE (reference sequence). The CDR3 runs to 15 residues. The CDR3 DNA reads TGTGCCAGCAGTTCAGGACTAGGCCCCCACTACGAGCAGTACTTC. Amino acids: CASSSGLGPHYEQYF.

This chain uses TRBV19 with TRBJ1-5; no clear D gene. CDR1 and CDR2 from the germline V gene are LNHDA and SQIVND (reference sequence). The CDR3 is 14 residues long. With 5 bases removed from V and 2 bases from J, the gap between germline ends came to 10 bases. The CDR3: CASSASGGNQPQHF. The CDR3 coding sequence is TGTGCCAGTAGTGCCAGCGGGGGCAATCAGCCCCAGCATTTT.

CDR3 coding DNA: TGCGCCAGCAGTCGGACAGTTATAAACACTGAAGCTTTCTTT. This translates into CASSRTVINTEAFF. V is TRBV5-1 and J is TRBJ1-1; maybe TRBD1 (6 bases). Trimming took 5 bases from V and 2 from J, leaving 13 bases between them. CDR3 length: 14 residues. The germline gives CDR1 SGHRS, CDR2 YFSETQ. Full variable domain (outside the CDR3, taken from reference TRBV5-1 and TRBJ1-1): KAGVTQTPRYLIKTRGQQVTLSCSPISGHRSVSWYQQTPGQGLQFLFEYFSETQRNKGNFPGRFSGRQFSNSRSEMNVSTLELGDSALYLCASSRTVINTEAFFGQGTRLTVV.